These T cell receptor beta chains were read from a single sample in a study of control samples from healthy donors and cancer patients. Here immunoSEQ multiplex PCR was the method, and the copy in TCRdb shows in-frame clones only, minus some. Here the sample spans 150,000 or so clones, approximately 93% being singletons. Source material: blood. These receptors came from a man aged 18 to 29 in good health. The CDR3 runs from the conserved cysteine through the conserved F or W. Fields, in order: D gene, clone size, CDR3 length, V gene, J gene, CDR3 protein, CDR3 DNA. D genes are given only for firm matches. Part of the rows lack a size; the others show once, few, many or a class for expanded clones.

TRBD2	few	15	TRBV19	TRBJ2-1	CASSSPSGYDNEQFF	TGTGCCAGTAGTTCCCCTAGCGGGTACGACAATGAGCAGTTCTTC
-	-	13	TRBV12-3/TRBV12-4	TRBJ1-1	CASSFDVNTEAFF	TGTGCCAGCAGTTTTGACGTGAACACTGAAGCTTTCTTT
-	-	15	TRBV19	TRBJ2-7	CASSIGSVGSYEQYF	TGTGCCAGTAGTATCGGGTCCGTAGGCTCCTACGAGCAGTACTTC
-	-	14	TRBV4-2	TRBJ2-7	CASSPGQNSYEQYF	TGTGCCAGCAGCCCCGGACAGAACTCCTACGAGCAGTACTTC
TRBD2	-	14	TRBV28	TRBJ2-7	CASSLAGPAYEQYF	TGTGCCAGCAGTCTAGCGGGACCCGCCTACGAGCAGTACTTC
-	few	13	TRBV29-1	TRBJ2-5	CSADGGRQETQYF	TGCAGCGCCGACGGGGGGCGGCAAGAGACCCAGTACTTC
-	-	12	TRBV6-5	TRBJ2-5	CASSYSQGPPNF	TGTGCCAGCAGTTACTCCCAGGGACCCCCCAACTTC
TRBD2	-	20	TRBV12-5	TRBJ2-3	CASGLVRDGKVAGVADTQYF	TGTGCTAGTGGTTTGGTAAGGGACGGGAAGGTAGCGGGAGTCGCAGATACGCAGTATTTT
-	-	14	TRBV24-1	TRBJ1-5	CATSDFSPHQPQHF	TGTGCCACCAGTGATTTTTCCCCACATCAGCCCCAGCATTTT
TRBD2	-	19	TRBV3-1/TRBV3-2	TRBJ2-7	CASSQDGGGKTENSYEQYF	TGTGCCAGCAGCCAAGATGGCGGGGGGAAGACCGAAAACTCCTACGAGCAGTACTTC
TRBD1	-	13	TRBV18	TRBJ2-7	CASSEQGASEQYF	TGTGCCAGCTCGGAACAGGGGGCGTCCGAGCAGTACTTC
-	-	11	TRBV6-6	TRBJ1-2	CASKPNYGYTF	TGTGCCAGCAAACCTAACTATGGCTACACCTTC
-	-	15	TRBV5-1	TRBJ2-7	CASSLGWQGGYEQYF	TGCGCCAGCAGCTTGGGGTGGCAGGGGGGCTACGAGCAGTACTTC
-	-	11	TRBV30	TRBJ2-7	CAWSESYEQYF	TGTGCCTGGAGTGAAAGCTACGAGCAGTACTTC
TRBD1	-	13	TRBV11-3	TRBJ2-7	CASSPWTGDEQYF	TGTGCCAGCAGCCCCTGGACAGGAGACGAGCAGTACTTC
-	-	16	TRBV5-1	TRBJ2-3	CASSLSLRVSTDTQYF	TGCGCCAGCAGCTTGAGTCTCCGAGTTAGCACAGATACGCAGTATTTT
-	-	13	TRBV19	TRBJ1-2	CASRGRDLRGYTF	TGTGCCAGTAGGGGCCGGGACTTACGTGGCTACACCTTC
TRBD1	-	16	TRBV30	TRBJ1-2	CAWEGTGGRKNYGYTF	TGTGCCTGGGAGGGGACAGGGGGCCGAAAAAACTATGGCTACACCTTC
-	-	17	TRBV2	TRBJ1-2	CASSERGSGGTVYGYTF	TGTGCCAGCAGTGAAAGAGGGTCCGGGGGAACCGTCTATGGCTACACCTTC
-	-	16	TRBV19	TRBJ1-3	CASISFDRNSGNTIYF	TGTGCCAGTATCTCCTTCGACAGAAACTCTGGAAACACCATATATTTT
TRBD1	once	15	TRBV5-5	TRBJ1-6	CASSSQTGEESPLHF	TGTGCCAGCAGCTCACAGACAGGGGAGGAATCACCCCTCCACTTT
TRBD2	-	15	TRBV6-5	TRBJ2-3	CASSYSAGGADTQYF	TGTGCCAGCAGTTACTCGGCGGGGGGTGCAGATACGCAGTATTTT
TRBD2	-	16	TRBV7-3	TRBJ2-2	CASSLSVAGETGELFF	TGTGCCAGCAGCTTAAGCGTAGCGGGAGAGACCGGGGAGCTGTTTTTT
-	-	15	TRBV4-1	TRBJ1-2	CASSQEQGGNYGYTF	TGCGCCAGCAGCCAAGAACAGGGAGGTAACTATGGCTACACCTTC
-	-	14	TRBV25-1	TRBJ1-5	CASSQAGAHQPQHF	TGTGCCAGCAGTCAGGCGGGGGCCCATCAGCCCCAGCATTTT
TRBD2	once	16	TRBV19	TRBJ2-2	CASSLAVPVRAGELFF	TGTGCCAGTAGTCTAGCGGTTCCCGTGAGAGCCGGGGAGCTGTTTTTT
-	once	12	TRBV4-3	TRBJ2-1	CASSQAGRALFF	TGCGCCAGCAGCCAGGCTGGCAGGGCCTTGTTCTTC
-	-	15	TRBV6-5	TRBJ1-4	CATRGPLPGNEKLFF	TGTGCCACCCGGGGCCCACTACCTGGGAATGAAAAACTGTTTTTT